Each of the 20 T cell receptor beta chains below was sequenced from the same sample in a study of blood T cell repertoires in COVID-19 (dated by TCRdb to 2018 to 2020). Library creation used the immunoSEQ multiplex PCR assay. TCRdb retrieved this table from immuneACCESS and kept in-frame rearrangements only. Not all clones are present; in checked studies, unresolved V genes account for under half, and no reason is known for the remainder. This sample gives 300,000 to 350,000 clones in total; 87% of them show up just once. The biggest ten clones account for approximately 2.4% of the sample. Sequencing was performed on peripheral blood. The receptor source for this set is a man aged 18 to 30 with active or convalescent COVID-19.

The chain has TRBV6-6 and TRBJ1-1, with 8 positions matching TRBD1. CDR3 length equals 13 residues. CDR1 is MNHNY and CDR2 is SVGAGI in the germline V gene (reference sequence). The V segment lost 6 bases and the J segment 7 bases; nucleotides outside the gene matches: 7. Written as DNA, the CDR3 is TGTGCCAGCAGCGGACAGGGAGATATTGAAGCTTTCTTT. Translating it yields CASSGQGDIEAFF.

This chain uses TRBV7-9 with TRBJ2-6; perhaps TRBD1 as D (6 bases). The V gene's germline CDR1 is SEHNR and CDR2 FQNEAQ (reference sequence). The CDR3 has 17 residues. V lost 4 bases to trimming and J lost 0 bases, with 13 bases between them. The CDR3 nucleotides read TGTGCCAGCAGCTCTCTGACAGGTCGCTCTGGGGCCAACGTCCTGACTTTC. Its protein product is CASSSLTGRSGANVLTF. The full variable domain, completed using reference TRBV7-9 and TRBJ2-6, is DTGVSQNPRHKITKRGQNVTFRCDPISEHNRLYWYRQTLGQGPEFLTYFQNEAQLEKSRLLSDRFSAERPKGSFSTLEIQRTEQGDSAMYLCASSSLTGRSGANVLTFGAGSRLTVL.

J is TRBJ2-3 and V is TRBV4-1; D is perhaps TRBD2 (6 bases). The CDR3 extends over 17 amino acids. Between the trimmed V and J ends, which lost 3 bases and 1 base, there was a span of 17 bases. CDR1 and CDR2 (germline): MGHRA, YSYEKL. Here the CDR3 reads CASSHVRRTIGTDTQYF. CDR3 nucleotide sequence: TGCGCCAGCAGCCACGTTCGGCGGACTATTGGCACAGATACGCAGTATTTT.

This clone appeared once. The chain couples TRBV5-5 to TRBJ1-3, with D hard to call. The germline V gene encodes CDR1 SGHKS and CDR2 YYEKEE (reference sequence). V was trimmed by 1 base and J by 2 bases, leaving 7 bases between them. This CDR3 contains 14 residues. CDR3 DNA sequence: TGTGCCAGCAGCTTGAGGAGGGCTGGAAACACCATATATTTT. It encodes CASSLRRAGNTIYF.

This clone was counted once. The chain joins TRBV10-1 to TRBJ2-5, with a weak D call TRBD2 (5 bases). V lost 1 base and J 5 bases, leaving 11 bases between the germline ends. The CDR3 is made up of 14 amino acids. CDR1 and CDR2 (germline): WNHNN, SYGVQD (reference sequence). Written as DNA, the CDR3 is TGCGCCAGCAGTGAGTTTGAAAGAGGGGAGACCCAGTACTTC. Translating it yields CASSEFERGETQYF.

The V gene is TRBV7-2, the J gene TRBJ2-5, with 10 bases fitting TRBD2. Germline loops: CDR1 SGHTA, CDR2 FQGNSA. The V gene end was trimmed by 0 bases and the J gene end by 8 bases; junction bases not matched to a gene: 12. The CDR3 extends over 17 amino acids. The CDR3: CASSLASLAGAGGTQYF. CDR3 nucleotide sequence: TGTGCCAGCAGCTTAGCGTCGCTAGCGGGGGCGGGGGGCACCCAGTACTTC.

V and J are TRBV5-1 and TRBJ1-1; D remains ambiguous. V shed 2 bases and J shed 0 bases, with 8 bases lying between them. Looked up from germline, CDR1 is SGHRS and CDR2 is YFSETQ. The CDR3 is made up of 14 amino acids. CDR3 protein: CASSFNNVNTEAFF. The CDR3 nucleotides are TGCGCCAGCAGCTTTAACAATGTGAACACTGAAGCTTTCTTT.

The chain has TRBV18 and TRBJ1-1; D is unresolved. CDR3 length: 15 amino acids. V gave up 1 base and J gave up 0 bases, with 9 bases separating them. CDR1 is KGHSH and CDR2 is LQKENI in the germline V gene. The DNA for the CDR3 is TGTGCCAGCTCACCACGTATGGCCCTGAACACTGAAGCTTTCTTT. It translates to CASSPRMALNTEAFF. The full variable domain, rest sourced from reference TRBV18 and TRBJ1-1, is NAGVMQNPRHLVRRRGQEARLRCSPMKGHSHVYWYRQLPEEGLKFMVYLQKENIIDESGMPKERFSAEFPKEGPSILRIQQVVRGDSAAYFCASSPRMALNTEAFFGQGTRLTVV.

This clone was recorded once. The chain carries TRBV27 and TRBJ1-6, with unresolved D. Trimming took 7 bases from V and 10 from J, leaving 14 bases between them. CDR1 and CDR2 (germline): MNHEY, SMNVEV (reference sequence). The CDR3 loop spans 13 amino acids. The CDR3 loop reads CASTGKGWSPLHF. The CDR3 DNA sequence: TGTGCCAGCACCGGGAAGGGTTGGTCACCCCTCCACTTT.

V gene TRBV13 combines with J gene TRBJ2-3; perhaps TRBD2 as D (5 bases). CDR3 length: 16 residues. Looked up from germline, CDR1 is PRHDT and CDR2 is FYEKMQ (reference sequence). V lost 0 bases to trimming and J lost 5 bases, with 15 bases between them. The DNA for the CDR3 is TGTGCCAGCAGCTTAGGAGCAACTAGTAAAGGAGATACGCAGTATTTT. Translated, it gives CASSLGATSKGDTQYF.

The V gene is TRBV3-1 (or the pseudogene TRBV3-2), the J gene TRBJ2-2; 7 bases fit TRBD1. The CDR3 sequence is 15 residues long. The junction had 9 bases not matched to a gene; V was cut back by 3 bases and J by 8 bases. Looked up from germline, CDR1 is LGHDT and CDR2 is YNNKEL (reference sequence). For the CDR3, the DNA is TGTGCCAGCAGCCACCGGGACAGAGTTAATGGGGAGCTGTTTTTT. As protein: CASSHRDRVNGELFF.

The chain recombines TRBV7-6 with TRBJ2-1; no definite D call. The CDR3 spans 14 residues. Trimming took 0 bases from V and 5 from J, leaving 8 bases between them. Germline CDR1 is SGHVS and CDR2 is FNYEAQ. CDR3 nucleotides: TGTGCCAGCAGCTTAGCATGGCCCAACAATGAGCAGTTCTTC. Its protein product is CASSLAWPNNEQFF.

The chain employs TRBV5-1 and TRBJ1-2; 8 bases map to TRBD1. The V gene end was trimmed by 4 bases and the J gene end by 2 bases; junction bases not matched to a gene: 4. Germline V gene lookup returns CDR1 SGHRS and CDR2 YFSETQ. This CDR3 is built from 14 residues. The CDR3 DNA reads as TGCGCCAGCAGCGTTAGACAGGGGAACTATGGCTACACCTTC. Translation: CASSVRQGNYGYTF.

V gene TRBV28 combines with J gene TRBJ2-5, with 8 positions matching TRBD2. The germline V gene encodes CDR1 MDHEN and CDR2 SYDVKM. The CDR3 has 17 residues. Losses at the gene ends were 3 bases for V and 2 bases for J; bases not matched to a gene: 11. The CDR3 here is CASSFHEVAGLQETQYF. In nucleotides, the CDR3 is TGTGCCAGCAGTTTCCATGAGGTAGCGGGACTACAAGAGACCCAGTACTTC.

The chain uses TRBV5-1 and TRBJ2-5; weak D call: TRBD2 (5 bases). V was cut by 0 bases and J by 2 bases, with 11 bases left in between. Germline V gives CDR1 SGHRS, CDR2 YFSETQ. The CDR3 covers 15 residues. The CDR3 DNA is TGCGCCAGCAGCTTGGCCACGGGGAAACAAGAGACCCAGTACTTC. It codes for CASSLATGKQETQYF.

V is TRBV5-1 and J is TRBJ2-7; no clear D. Germline V gene sequence: CDR1 SGHRS, CDR2 YFSETQ. Trimming left V 4 bases short and J 0 bases short, with 11 bases between. The CDR3 loop spans 14 amino acids. This chain's CDR3 is CASSPDTSSYEQYF. The CDR3 coding sequence is TGCGCCAGCAGCCCTGACACGAGCTCCTACGAGCAGTACTTC.

The CDR3 region is CASSSGEDRGNTEAFF. The CDR3 DNA is TGCGCCAGCAGCTCCGGGGAAGACAGGGGCAACACTGAAGCTTTCTTT. The J gene is TRBJ1-1, the V gene TRBV4-1; the match to TRBD1 covers 8 bases. The trim removed 5 bases at V and 2 bases at J, leaving 10 bases unmatched. Germline V gene sequence: CDR1 MGHRA, CDR2 YSYEKL. The CDR3 covers 16 residues.

J is TRBJ2-2 and V is TRBV7-6, with TRBD1 identical over 7 bases. Germline V gives CDR1 SGHVS, CDR2 FNYEAQ. There are 16 residues in the CDR3. The V and J ends lost 1 base and 8 bases, in that order; junction bases with no gene match: 10. In DNA, the CDR3 is TGTGCCAGCAGCTTAGTCGGGACAGTGGCTTTAGGGGAGCTGTTTTTT. Encoded protein: CASSLVGTVALGELFF.

V gene TRBV5-1 combines with J gene TRBJ1-1, with a possible D match to TRBD1 (5 bases). Deletions cut 0 bases from V and 5 bases from J, with 14 bases between. Germline V gene lookup returns CDR1 SGHRS and CDR2 YFSETQ. This CDR3 has 15 amino acids. CDR3 sequence (DNA): TGCGCCAGCAGCTTGGCGCCCGGGGGTAGGACTGAAGCTTTCTTT. As protein: CASSLAPGGRTEAFF.

The genes are TRBV9 and TRBJ1-4; possibly TRBD1 for D (5 bases). In germline, CDR1 is SGDLS, CDR2 YYNGEE. The CDR3 spans 15 residues. The V end was cut by 5 bases, the J end by 7 bases, with 18 bases between. CDR3 loop: CASSPRGGTGEKLFF. The CDR3 DNA is TGTGCCAGCAGTCCACGGGGGGGGACGGGTGAAAAACTGTTTTTT.